This entry lists 11 T cell receptor beta chains sequenced from one sample in a study of T cells after yellow fever vaccination. TCRdb itself ran the 5' RACE reads through MiXCR, one entry per CDR3 protein. The top ten clones hold roughly 18% of a sample with approximately 300,000 distinct CDR3 sequences, 8.5% to 9% of them seen once. The sample here was PBMCs, taken on the day of the first yellow fever vaccination. The receptors derive from a man between 18 and 35 years old who received the YFV17D yellow fever vaccine.

The chain combines TRBV14 with TRBJ2-5; TRBD2 matches 7 bases. The junction had 9 bases not matched to a gene; V was cut back by 0 bases and J by 2 bases. The CDR3 loop spans 17 amino acids. Germline V lookup: CDR1 SGHDN, CDR2 FVKESK. The CDR3 bases are TGTGCCAGCAGCCAAGATTTCGGGGGGATCCTACAAGAGACCCAGTACTTC. Protein sequence: CASSQDFGGILQETQYF.

This clonotype was seen a few times. The CDR3 loop is CASSLAGLAGGTDTQYF. The CDR3 nucleotides are TGTGCCAGCAGTTTAGCGGGACTAGCGGGGGGCACAGATACGCAGTATTTT. The chain joins TRBV12-3 or TRBV12-4 to TRBJ2-3; 14 bases fit TRBD2. V gave up 0 bases and J gave up 1 base; unmatched junction bases: 0. CDR3 length equals 17 residues.

This chain uses TRBV5-5 with TRBJ2-7; 8 bases match TRBD1. Germline V lookup: CDR1 SGHKS, CDR2 YYEKEE (reference sequence). This CDR3 comprises 14 residues. V lost 6 bases and J lost 8; bases outside the gene matches: 13. This CDR3 is CASIQTGALSKQYV. The CDR3 DNA reads TGTGCCAGCATCCAGACAGGGGCCCTGAGTAAGCAGTACGTC.

This clonotype occurred a few times. V and J are TRBV7-3 and TRBJ2-1; 7 positions match TRBD2. V shed 5 bases, J shed 8 bases, and the junction held 18 bases outside the gene matches. The germline CDR1 and CDR2 sequences are SGHTA and FQGTGA. This CDR3 is 17 amino acids long. CDR3 amino acids: CASSRGGSRDDRDEQFF. In DNA, the CDR3 is TGTGCCAGCAGCCGCGGCGGGAGCAGGGATGATAGGGATGAGCAGTTCTTC.

This clonotype has ten or more counts. The chain's CDR3 is CSARAGPRNEQFF. The DNA for the CDR3 is TGCAGTGCTAGAGCGGGGCCAAGGAATGAGCAGTTCTTC. The rearrangement links TRBV20-1 to TRBJ2-1; TRBD1 or TRBD2 may be the D gene (5 bases each). The germline gives CDR1 DFQATT, CDR2 SNEGSKA (reference sequence). The V end was cut by 1 base, the J end by 7 bases, with 11 bases between. There are 13 residues in the CDR3.

In this sample, this clonotype turned up many times. The chain links TRBV6-5 to TRBJ2-1, with 10 bases fitting TRBD2. Germline V gene sequence: CDR1 MNHEY, CDR2 SVGAGI. V dropped 3 bases and J dropped 4; count of bases not matched to a gene: 3. This CDR3 contains 15 residues. The CDR3 here is CASSYERGGYNEQFF. The CDR3 DNA reads TGTGCCAGCAGTTATGAGCGGGGGGGTTACAATGAGCAGTTCTTC.

This clonotype was observed a few times. V gene TRBV2 combines with J gene TRBJ1-2; the D is unclear. Trimming removed 2 bases at V and 8 bases at J, with 12 bases between. The germline CDR1 and CDR2 sequences are SNHLY and FYNNEI. The CDR3 loop spans 13 amino acids. The CDR3 loop reads CASSEWEFLGYTF. For the CDR3, the DNA is TGTGCCAGCAGTGAATGGGAGTTTCTCGGCTACACCTTC. Looking up the rest from reference TRBV2 and TRBJ1-2 gives the full variable domain: EPEVTQTPSHQVTQMGQEVILRCVPISNHLYFYWYRQILGQKVEFLVSFYNNEISEKSEIFDDQFSVERPDGSNFTLKIRSTKLEDSAMYFCASSEWEFLGYTFGSGTRLTVV.

This clonotype appeared a few times. The genes are TRBV14 and TRBJ2-5; TRBD1 is a possible D gene (5 bases). With 0 bases removed from V and 5 bases from J, the gap between germline ends came to 16 bases. The germline CDR1 and CDR2 sequences are SGHDN and FVKESK. The CDR3 sequence is 16 residues long. The CDR3 sequence is CASSQDAAGLRETQYF. Here the CDR3 DNA reads TGTGCCAGCAGCCAAGATGCAGCAGGGTTGCGGGAGACCCAGTACTTC.

This clonotype was counted a few times. The rearrangement links TRBV7-9 to TRBJ1-6; tentative D call: TRBD1 (5 bases). In germline, CDR1 is SEHNR, CDR2 FQNEAQ (reference sequence). V lost 5 bases to trimming and J lost 7 bases, with 15 bases between them. The CDR3 has 15 residues. This CDR3 is CASSAIQGLNSPLHF. The CDR3 DNA sequence: TGTGCCAGCAGCGCCATTCAGGGACTCAATTCACCCCTCCACTTT.

DNA for the CDR3: TGTGCCAGCAGCCTCCCAGGGACCTACAATGAGCAGTTCTTC. Translating it yields CASSLPGTYNEQFF. The chain carries TRBV4-2 and TRBJ2-1; maybe TRBD1 (5 bases). Germline values: CDR1 LGHNA, CDR2 YNFKEQ. The CDR3 loop spans 14 amino acids. V lost 4 bases and J 2 bases, leaving 9 bases between the germline ends.

In its sample, this clonotype was seen a few times. The V gene is TRBV5-5, the J gene TRBJ1-2; TRBD1 is a possible D gene (5 bases). V was pared by 5 bases and J by 2 bases, with 16 bases between. The CDR3 runs to 15 residues. The germline CDR1 and CDR2 sequences are SGHKS and YYEKEE (reference sequence). In DNA, the CDR3 is TGTGCCAGCAGGCGTCCCGGGACGGGAAACTATGGCTACACCTTC. It yields the protein CASRRPGTGNYGYTF. Full variable domain (outside the CDR3, taken from reference TRBV5-5 and TRBJ1-2): DAGVTQSPTHLIKTRGQQVTLRCSPISGHKSVSWYQQVLGQGPQFIFQYYEKEERGRGNFPDRFSARQFPNYSSELNVNALLLGDSALYLCASRRPGTGNYGYTFGSGTRLTVV.